The sequence of this T cell receptor (beta chain) was determined in a study of T-cell reconstitution after alpha-beta-depleted transplantation in children. This clonotype was detected only a few times. Using unique molecular identifiers, the investigators prepared the TCRbeta library. TCRdb redid the calling of the PCR reads with MiXCR, one entry per CDR3 protein. Here the sample spans some 500,000 distinct CDR3 sequences, about 33% being singletons. CDR1 and CDR2 from the germline V gene are DFQATT and SNEGSKA (reference sequence). Losses at the gene ends were 3 bases for V and 8 bases for J; bases not matched to a gene: 8. CDR3 length equals 15 residues.

This TCR came from a human donor who donated a stem cell graft to a child with aplastic anemia. The V and J genes are TRBV20-1 and TRBJ2-3, with 13 bases fitting TRBD2. This specimen consisted of PBMCs from the stem cell graft donor, obtained from the stem cell graft. This CDR3 reads CSARRGLAGPLTQYF. The DNA for the CDR3 is TGCAGTGCTAGGCGGGGACTAGCGGGGCCGCTTACGCAGTATTTT.